This TCR beta chain was sequenced during a study of T cells after yellow fever vaccination. Study-wide background: The authors prepared low-cell-number fractions using SMART-Seq v4 Ultra Low Input. The study's findings and limits: Most clones from primary vaccination resurfaced after the booster (around 95% CD4, over 85% CD8).

The CDR3 totals 15 residues. V was trimmed by 3 bases and J by 5 bases, leaving 16 bases between them. In germline, CDR1 is MNHEY, CDR2 SMNVEV (reference sequence). MiXCR was run by TCRdb on the 5' RACE reads, yielding one entry per CDR3 protein. The data contain under 400,000 distinct CDR3 sequences, 11% of them singletons. A remark on this clonotype: Its antigen is undetermined.

The chain employs TRBV27 and TRBJ1-1; weak D call: TRBD1 (6 bases). This sample comprised PBMCs, obtained on the day of the first yellow fever vaccination. The receptor's source is a man in his late teens or twenties who received the YFV17D yellow fever vaccine. DNA of the CDR3: TGTGCCAGCAGTTTGATGGCAGGGGCTCGGACTGAAGCTTTCTTT. It is translated as CASSLMAGARTEAFF.